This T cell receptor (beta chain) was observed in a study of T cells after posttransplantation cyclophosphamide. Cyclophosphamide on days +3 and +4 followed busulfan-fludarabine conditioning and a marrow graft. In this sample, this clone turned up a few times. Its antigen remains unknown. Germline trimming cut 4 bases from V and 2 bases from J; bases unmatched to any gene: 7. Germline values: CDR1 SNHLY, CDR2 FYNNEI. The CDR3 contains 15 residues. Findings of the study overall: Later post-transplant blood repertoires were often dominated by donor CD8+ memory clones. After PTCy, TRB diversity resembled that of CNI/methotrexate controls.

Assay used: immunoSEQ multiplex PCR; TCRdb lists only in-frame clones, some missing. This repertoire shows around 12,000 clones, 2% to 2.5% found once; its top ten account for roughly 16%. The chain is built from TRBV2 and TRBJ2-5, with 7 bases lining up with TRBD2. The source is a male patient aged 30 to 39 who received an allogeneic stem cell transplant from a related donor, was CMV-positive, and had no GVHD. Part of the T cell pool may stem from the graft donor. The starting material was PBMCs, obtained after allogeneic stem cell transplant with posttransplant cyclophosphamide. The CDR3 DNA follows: TGTGCCAGCAGTGTCGGCGGGGGAAGGCAAGAGACCCAGTACTTC. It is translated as CASSVGGGRQETQYF.